The 2 T cell receptor beta chains presented below share a single source sample, sequenced in a study of blood T cell repertoires in COVID-19. The table came from immunoSEQ multiplex PCR; TCRdb's copy has only in-frame clones and leaves some out. The sample records roughly 38,000 clones, 70% to 90% being singletons. The sample comprised peripheral blood. These receptors were obtained from a man in his 60s in a cohort sampled during active COVID-19.

The chain joins TRBV12-3 or TRBV12-4 to TRBJ2-5; unclear D gene. CDR3 size: 13 residues. The V and J ends lost 3 bases and 2 bases respectively, with 7 bases between them. The CDR3 here is CASSLGRQETQYF. The CDR3 region has the DNA TGTGCCAGCAGTTTGGGCAGACAAGAGACCCAGTACTTC.

V is TRBV3-1 (or the pseudogene TRBV3-2) and J is TRBJ2-2, with D tentatively TRBD1 (6 bases). V was pared by 3 bases and J by 6 bases, with 17 bases between. This CDR3 spans 16 amino acids. Per germline, CDR1 LGHDT and CDR2 YNNKEL (reference sequence). The CDR3 loop is CASSQDSGGLAGELFF. DNA of the CDR3: TGTGCCAGCAGCCAGGACAGTGGAGGATTGGCCGGGGAGCTGTTTTTT.